This paragraph reports one T cell receptor beta chain. These data are taken from a study of blood T cell repertoires in COVID-19. About the research overall: Spain, Italy and the United States supplied samples that represented acute and convalescent COVID-19. PBMCs, B-cell-depleted T cells, or T cells were the source of the cDNA or gDNA that made up the material.

The V gene end was trimmed by 3 bases and the J gene end by 7 bases; junction bases not matched to a gene: 6. Germline CDR1 is SGHRS and CDR2 is YFSETQ. This CDR3 is built from 15 residues. The authors' processing: Amplifying reference gene primers gave estimates of nucleated cell counts. TCRdb's copy holds only in-frame clones and misses some; the assay was immunoSEQ multiplex PCR. V and J calls and clone size are given by that table; D and trimming were obtained from the DNA. This table has 150,000 to 200,000 clones, approximately 83% appearing once. This sequence originates from a human donor with active or convalescent COVID-19. The donor label of this sample is uncertain. The rearrangement joins TRBV5-1 to TRBJ1-4; 10 nucleotides line up with TRBD1. The sample consisted of peripheral blood. CDR3 bases: TGCGCCAGCAGCTCTGACAGGGGGCGCGGTGAAAAACTGTTTTTT. It yields the protein CASSSDRGRGEKLFF.